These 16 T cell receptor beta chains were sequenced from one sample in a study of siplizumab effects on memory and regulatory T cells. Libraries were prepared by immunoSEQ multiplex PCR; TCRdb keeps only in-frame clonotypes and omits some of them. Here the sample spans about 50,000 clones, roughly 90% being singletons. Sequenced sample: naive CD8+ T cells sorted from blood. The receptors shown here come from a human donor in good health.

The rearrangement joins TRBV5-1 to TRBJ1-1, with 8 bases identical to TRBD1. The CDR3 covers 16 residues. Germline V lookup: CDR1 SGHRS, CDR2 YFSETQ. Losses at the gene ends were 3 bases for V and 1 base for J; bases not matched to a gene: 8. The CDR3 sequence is CASSSPLDRANTEAFF. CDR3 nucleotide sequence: TGCGCCAGCAGCTCTCCTTTGGACAGGGCGAACACTGAAGCTTTCTTT. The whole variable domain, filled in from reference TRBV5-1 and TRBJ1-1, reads KAGVTQTPRYLIKTRGQQVTLSCSPISGHRSVSWYQQTPGQGLQFLFEYFSETQRNKGNFPGRFSGRQFSNSRSEMNVSTLELGDSALYLCASSSPLDRANTEAFFGQGTRLTVV.

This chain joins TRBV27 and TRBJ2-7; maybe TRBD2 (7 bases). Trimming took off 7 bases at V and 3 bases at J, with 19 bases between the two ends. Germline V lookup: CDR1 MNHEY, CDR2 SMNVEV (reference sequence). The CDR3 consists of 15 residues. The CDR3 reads CASKVGPGDYYEQYF. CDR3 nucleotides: TGTGCCAGCAAGGTGGGGCCAGGGGACTACTACGAGCAGTACTTC.

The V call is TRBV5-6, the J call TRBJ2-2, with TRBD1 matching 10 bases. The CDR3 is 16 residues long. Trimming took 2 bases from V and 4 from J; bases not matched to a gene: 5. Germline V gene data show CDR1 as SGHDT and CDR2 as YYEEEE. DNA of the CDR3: TGTGCCAGCAGCTTCCGACAGGGGGCGGGCACCGGGGAGCTGTTTTTT. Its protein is CASSFRQGAGTGELFF.

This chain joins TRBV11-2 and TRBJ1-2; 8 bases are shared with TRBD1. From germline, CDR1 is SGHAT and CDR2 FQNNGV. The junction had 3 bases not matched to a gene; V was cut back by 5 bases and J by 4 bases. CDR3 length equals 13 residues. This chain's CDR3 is CASSPTGGYGYTF. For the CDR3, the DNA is TGTGCCAGCAGCCCAACAGGGGGCTATGGCTACACCTTC.

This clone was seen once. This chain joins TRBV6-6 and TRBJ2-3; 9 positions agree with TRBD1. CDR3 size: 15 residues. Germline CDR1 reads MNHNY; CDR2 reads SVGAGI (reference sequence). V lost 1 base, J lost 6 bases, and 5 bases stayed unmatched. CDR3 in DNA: TGTGCCAGCAGTTACTTTACAGGGGGCGAGGATACGCAGTATTTT. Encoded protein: CASSYFTGGEDTQYF.

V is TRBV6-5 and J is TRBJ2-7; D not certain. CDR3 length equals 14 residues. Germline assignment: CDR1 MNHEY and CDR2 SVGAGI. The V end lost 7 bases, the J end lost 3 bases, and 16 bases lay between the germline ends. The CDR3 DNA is TGTGCCAGCACCCAGCTCGCAGGAGACTACGAGCAGTACTTC. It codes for CASTQLAGDYEQYF.

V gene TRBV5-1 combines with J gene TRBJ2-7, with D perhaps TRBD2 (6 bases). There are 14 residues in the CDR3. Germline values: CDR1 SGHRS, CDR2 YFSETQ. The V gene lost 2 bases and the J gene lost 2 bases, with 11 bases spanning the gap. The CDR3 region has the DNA TGCGCCAGCAGCTTTGGGACTGTACCCTACGAGCAGTACTTC. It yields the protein CASSFGTVPYEQYF.

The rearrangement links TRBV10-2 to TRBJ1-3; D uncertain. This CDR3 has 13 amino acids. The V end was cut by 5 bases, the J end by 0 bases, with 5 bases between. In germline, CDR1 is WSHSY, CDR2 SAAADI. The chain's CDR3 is CASSWSSGNTIYF. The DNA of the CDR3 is TGCGCCAGCAGTTGGTCCTCTGGAAACACCATATATTTT.

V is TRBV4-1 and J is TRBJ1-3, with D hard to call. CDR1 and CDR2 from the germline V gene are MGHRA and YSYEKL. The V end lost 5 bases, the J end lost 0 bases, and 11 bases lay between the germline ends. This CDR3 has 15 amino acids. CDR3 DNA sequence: TGCGCCAGCAGCAGAAGACAAGACTCTGGAAACACCATATATTTT. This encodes CASSRRQDSGNTIYF.

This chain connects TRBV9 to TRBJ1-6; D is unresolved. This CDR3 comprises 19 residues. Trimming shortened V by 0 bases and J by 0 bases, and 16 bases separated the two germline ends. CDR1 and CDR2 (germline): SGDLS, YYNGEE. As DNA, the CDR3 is TGTGCCAGCAGCGTAGATGGAGAAGGGAAAAGCTCCTATAATTCACCCCTCCACTTT. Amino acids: CASSVDGEGKSSYNSPLHF.

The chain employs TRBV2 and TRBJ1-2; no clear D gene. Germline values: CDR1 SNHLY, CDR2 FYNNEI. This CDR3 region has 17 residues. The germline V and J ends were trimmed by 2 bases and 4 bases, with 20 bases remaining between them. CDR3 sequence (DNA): TGTGCCAGCAGTGAAAGTAATCCTATGGATTTCGGCTATGGCTACACCTTC. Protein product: CASSESNPMDFGYGYTF.

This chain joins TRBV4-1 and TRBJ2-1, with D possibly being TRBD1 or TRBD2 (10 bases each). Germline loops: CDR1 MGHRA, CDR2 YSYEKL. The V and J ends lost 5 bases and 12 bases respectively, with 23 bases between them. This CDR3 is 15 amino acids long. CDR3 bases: TGCGCCAGCAGCGCGGGACAGGGGTCTAGCGGGAGGCAGTTCTTC. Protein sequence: CASSAGQGSSGRQFF.

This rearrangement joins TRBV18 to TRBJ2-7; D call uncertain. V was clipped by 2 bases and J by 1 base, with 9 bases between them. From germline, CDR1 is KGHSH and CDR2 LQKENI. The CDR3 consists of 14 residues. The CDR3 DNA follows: TGTGCCAGCTCACCAAACAAGGATTCCTACGAGCAGTACTTC. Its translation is CASSPNKDSYEQYF.

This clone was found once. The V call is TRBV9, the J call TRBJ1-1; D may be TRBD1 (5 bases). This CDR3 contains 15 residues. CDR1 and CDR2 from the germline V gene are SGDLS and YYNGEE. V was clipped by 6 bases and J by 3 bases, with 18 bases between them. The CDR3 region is CASTPRGWGDTEAFF. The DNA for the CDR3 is TGTGCCAGCACCCCCCGAGGATGGGGGGACACTGAAGCTTTCTTT.

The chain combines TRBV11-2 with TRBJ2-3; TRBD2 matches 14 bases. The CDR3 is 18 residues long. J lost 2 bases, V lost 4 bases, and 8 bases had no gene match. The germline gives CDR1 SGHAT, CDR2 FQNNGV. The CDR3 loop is CASSSPEGLAGATDTQYF. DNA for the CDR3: TGTGCCAGCAGCTCCCCCGAGGGACTAGCGGGGGCCACAGATACGCAGTATTTT.

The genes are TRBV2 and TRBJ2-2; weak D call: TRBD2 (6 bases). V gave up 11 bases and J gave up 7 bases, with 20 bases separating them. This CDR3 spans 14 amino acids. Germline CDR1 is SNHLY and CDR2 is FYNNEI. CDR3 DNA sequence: TGTGCCGGCGAGAGGGAGCGGGCAAACGGGGAGCTGTTTTTT. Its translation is CAGERERANGELFF.